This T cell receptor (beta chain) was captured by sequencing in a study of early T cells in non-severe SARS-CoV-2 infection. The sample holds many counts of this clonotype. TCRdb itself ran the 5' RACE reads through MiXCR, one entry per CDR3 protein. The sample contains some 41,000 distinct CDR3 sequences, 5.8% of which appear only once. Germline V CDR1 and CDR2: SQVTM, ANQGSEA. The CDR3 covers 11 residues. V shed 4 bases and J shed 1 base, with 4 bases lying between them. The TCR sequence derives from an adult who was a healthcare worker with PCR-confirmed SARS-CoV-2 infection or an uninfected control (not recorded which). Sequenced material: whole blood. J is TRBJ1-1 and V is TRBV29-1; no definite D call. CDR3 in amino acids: CSVVANTEAFF. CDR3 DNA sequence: TGCAGCGTTGTGGCGAACACTGAAGCTTTCTTT.